The present entry profiles one T cell receptor beta chain with its context. Data came from immunoSEQ multiplex PCR; TCRdb stores just in-frame clones and leaves some out. The table includes about 100,000 clones, 87% detected once. The sample comes from a study of blood T cell repertoires in COVID-19. Turning to the study itself: Acute-phase and convalescent COVID-19 samples originated in the United States, Italy and Spain.

The CDR3 length is 15 residues. V lost 10 bases, J lost 1 base, and 18 bases lay in between. Germline loops: CDR1 LNHNV, CDR2 YYDKDF (reference sequence). Sequencing was performed on peripheral blood. The chain uses TRBV15 and TRBJ2-3; TRBD1 is a possible D gene (6 bases). This clonotype was sampled from a man aged 30 to 45 in a cohort sampled during active COVID-19. CDR3 DNA sequence: TGTGCCATCTTGGTTTTGGGGGCCGGCACAGATACGCAGTATTTT. Protein product: CAILVLGAGTDTQYF.